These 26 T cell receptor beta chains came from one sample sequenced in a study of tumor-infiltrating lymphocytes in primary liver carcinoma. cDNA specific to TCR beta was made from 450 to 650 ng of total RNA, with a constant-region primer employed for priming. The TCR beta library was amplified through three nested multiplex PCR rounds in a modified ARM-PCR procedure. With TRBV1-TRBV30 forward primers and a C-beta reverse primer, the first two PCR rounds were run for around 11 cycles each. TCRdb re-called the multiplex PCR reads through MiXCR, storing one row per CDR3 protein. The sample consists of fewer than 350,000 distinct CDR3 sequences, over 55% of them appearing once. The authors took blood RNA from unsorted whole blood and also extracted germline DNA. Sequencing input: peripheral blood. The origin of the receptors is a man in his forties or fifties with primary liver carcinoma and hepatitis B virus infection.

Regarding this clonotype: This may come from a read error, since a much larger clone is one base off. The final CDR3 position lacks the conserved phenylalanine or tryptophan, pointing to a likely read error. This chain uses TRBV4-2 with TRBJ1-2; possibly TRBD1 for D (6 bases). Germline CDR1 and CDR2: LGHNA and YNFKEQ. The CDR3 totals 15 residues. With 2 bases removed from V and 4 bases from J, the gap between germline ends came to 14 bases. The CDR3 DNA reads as TGTGCCAGCAGCCAATCGGGGGCCGGGGTCTATGGCTACACCTCC. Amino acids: CASSQSGAGVYGYTS.

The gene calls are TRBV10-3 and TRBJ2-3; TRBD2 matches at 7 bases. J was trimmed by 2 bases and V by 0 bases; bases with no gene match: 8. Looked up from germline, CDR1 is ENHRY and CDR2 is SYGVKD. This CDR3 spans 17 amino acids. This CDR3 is CAISESLASGSTDTQYF. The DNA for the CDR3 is TGTGCCATCAGTGAGTCGCTGGCTAGCGGTTCCACAGATACGCAGTATTTT.

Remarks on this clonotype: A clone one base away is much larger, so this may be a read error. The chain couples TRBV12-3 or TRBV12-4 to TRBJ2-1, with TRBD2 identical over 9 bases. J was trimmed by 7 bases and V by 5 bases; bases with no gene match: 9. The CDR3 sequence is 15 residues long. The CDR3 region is CASSGGGRAKNEQFF. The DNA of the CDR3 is TGTGCCAGCAGTGGGGGCGGGAGGGCCAAAAATGAGCAGTTCTTC.

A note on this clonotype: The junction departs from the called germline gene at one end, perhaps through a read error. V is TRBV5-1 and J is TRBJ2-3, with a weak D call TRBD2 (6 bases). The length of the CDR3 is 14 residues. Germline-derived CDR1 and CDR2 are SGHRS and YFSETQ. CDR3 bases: TGCGCCAGCAGGGGCGGGGAGAGCACAGATACGCACTATTTT. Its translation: CASRGGESTDTHYF. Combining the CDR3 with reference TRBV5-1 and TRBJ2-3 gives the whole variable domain KAGVTQTPRYLIKTRGQQVTLSCSPISGHRSVSWYQQTPGQGLQFLFEYFSETQRNKGNFPGRFSGRQFSNSRSEMNVSTLELGDSALYLCASRGGESTDTHYFGPGTRLTVL.

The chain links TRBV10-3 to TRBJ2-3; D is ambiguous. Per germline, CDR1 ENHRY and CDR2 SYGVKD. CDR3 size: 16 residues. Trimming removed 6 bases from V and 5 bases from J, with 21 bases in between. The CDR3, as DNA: TGTGCCATCAGCTCAGTTGGGATCGAGAACCAAGATACGCAGTATTTT. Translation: CAISSVGIENQDTQYF.

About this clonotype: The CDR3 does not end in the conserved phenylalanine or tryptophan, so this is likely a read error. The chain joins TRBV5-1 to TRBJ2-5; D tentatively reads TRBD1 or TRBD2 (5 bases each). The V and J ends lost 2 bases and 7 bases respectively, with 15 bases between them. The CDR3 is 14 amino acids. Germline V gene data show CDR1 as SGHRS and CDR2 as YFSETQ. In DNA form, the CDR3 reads TGCGCCAGCAGCTTACCCCAGGGACCCGTGACCCAGTACTTG. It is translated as CASSLPQGPVTQYL.

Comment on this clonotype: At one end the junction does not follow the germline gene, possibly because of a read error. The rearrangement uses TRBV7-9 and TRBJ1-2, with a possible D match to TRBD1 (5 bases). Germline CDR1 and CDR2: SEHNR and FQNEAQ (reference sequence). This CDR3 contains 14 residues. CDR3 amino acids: CASTNGASNYGYTF. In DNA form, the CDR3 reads TGTGCTAGCACCAACGGGGCAAGTAACTATGGCTACACCTTC.

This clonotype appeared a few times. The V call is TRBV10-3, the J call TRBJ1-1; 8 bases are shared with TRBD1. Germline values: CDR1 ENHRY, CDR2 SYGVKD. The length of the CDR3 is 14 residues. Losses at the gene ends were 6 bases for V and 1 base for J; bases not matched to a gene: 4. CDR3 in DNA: TGTGCCATCAGGATAGACAGGGGGAACACTGAAGCTTTCTTT. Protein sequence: CAIRIDRGNTEAFF.

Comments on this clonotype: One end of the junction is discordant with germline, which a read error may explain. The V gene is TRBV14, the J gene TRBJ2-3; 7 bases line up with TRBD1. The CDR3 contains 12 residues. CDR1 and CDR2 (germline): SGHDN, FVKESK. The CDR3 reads CAGSQGTDAQYF. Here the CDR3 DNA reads TGTGCCGGCAGCCAAGGGACAGATGCGCAGTATTTT.

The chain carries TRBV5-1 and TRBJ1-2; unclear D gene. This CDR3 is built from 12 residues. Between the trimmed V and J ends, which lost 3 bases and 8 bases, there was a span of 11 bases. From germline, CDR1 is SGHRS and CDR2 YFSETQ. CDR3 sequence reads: CASSSGALGYTF. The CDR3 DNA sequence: TGCGCCAGCAGCTCAGGAGCTCTAGGCTACACCTTC.

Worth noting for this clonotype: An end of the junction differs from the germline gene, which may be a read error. The CDR3 nucleotides are TGTGCCAGCAGCTGGAGTGGGGGCAGACGGTCCGGGGAGCTTTTTTTT. This encodes CASSWSGGRRSGELFF. This chain joins TRBV5-5 and TRBJ2-2, with D possibly TRBD1 on 6 matching bases. This CDR3 is built from 16 residues. CDR1 and CDR2 (germline): SGHKS, YYEKEE (reference sequence).

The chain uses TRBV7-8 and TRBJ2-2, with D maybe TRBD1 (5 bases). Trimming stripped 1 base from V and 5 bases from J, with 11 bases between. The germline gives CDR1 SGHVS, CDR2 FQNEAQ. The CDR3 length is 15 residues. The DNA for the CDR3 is TGTGCCAGCAGCTTAGTTCCTAGGGGTACCGGGGAGCTGTTTTTT. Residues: CASSLVPRGTGELFF. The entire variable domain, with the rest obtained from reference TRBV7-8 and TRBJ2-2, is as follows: GAGVSQSPRYKVAKRGQDVALRCDPISGHVSLFWYQQALGQGPEFLTYFQNEAQLDKSGLPSDRFFAERPEGSVSTLKIQRTQQEDSAVYLCASSLVPRGTGELFFGEGSRLTVL.

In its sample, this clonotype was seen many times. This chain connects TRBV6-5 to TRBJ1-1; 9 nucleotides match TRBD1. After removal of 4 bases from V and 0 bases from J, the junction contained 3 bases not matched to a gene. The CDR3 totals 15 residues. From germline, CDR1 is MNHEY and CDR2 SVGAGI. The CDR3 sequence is CASSWDRAVNTEAFF. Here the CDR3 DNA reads TGTGCCAGCAGTTGGGACAGGGCTGTGAACACTGAAGCTTTCTTT.

The CDR3: CAVASGKGVETQYF. The CDR3, as DNA: TGTGCCGTTGCTAGCGGCAAGGGTGTAGAGACCCAGTACTTC. The chain uses TRBV11-2 and TRBJ2-5, with 7 positions matching TRBD2. Looked up from germline, CDR1 is SGHAT and CDR2 is FQNNGV. The V segment lost 11 bases and the J segment 4 bases; nucleotides outside the gene matches: 13. CDR3 length: 14 amino acids.

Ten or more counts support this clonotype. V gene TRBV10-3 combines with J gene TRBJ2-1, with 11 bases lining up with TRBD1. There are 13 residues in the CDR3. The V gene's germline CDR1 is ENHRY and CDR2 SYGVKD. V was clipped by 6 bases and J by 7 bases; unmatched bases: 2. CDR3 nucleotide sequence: TGTGCCATCAGCGGACAGGGGGCTAATGAGCAGTTCTTC. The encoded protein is CAISGQGANEQFF.

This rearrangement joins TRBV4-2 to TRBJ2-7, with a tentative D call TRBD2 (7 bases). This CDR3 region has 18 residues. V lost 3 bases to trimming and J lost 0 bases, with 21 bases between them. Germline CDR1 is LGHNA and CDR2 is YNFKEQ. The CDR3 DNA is TGTGCCAGCAGCCAGGGAGATCCAGCGGGACAAAGCTCCTACGAGCAGTACTTC. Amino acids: CASSQGDPAGQSSYEQYF.

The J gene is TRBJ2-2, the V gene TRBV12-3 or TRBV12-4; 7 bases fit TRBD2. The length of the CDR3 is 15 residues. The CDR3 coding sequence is TGTGCTGGCAGTCCGGCGGGAGTTGCGACAGGGGAGCTGTTTTTT. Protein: CAGSPAGVATGELFF.

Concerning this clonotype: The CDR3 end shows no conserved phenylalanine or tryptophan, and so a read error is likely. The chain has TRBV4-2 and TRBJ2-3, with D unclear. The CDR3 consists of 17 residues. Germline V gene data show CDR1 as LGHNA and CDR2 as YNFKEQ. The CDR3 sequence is CASSQEVLQKSTDTQYI. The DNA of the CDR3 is TGTGCCAGTAGCCAAGAGGTTCTACAGAAAAGCACAGATACGCAGTATATT.

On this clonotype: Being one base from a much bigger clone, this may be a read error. Here the CDR3 reads CASSPVLVGKGNEQFF. Written as DNA, the CDR3 is TGTGCCAGCAGCCCGGTACTAGTGGGAAAGGGGAATGAGCAGTTCTTC. V and J are TRBV4-2 and TRBJ2-1; D possibly uses TRBD1 or TRBD2 (5 bases each). V was pared by 4 bases and J by 7 bases, with 20 bases between. The CDR3 totals 16 residues. Germline assignment: CDR1 LGHNA and CDR2 YNFKEQ.

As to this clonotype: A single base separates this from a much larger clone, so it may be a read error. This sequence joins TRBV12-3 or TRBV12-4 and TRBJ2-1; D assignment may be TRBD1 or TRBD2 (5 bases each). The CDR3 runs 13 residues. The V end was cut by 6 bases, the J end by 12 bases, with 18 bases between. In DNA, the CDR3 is TGTGCCAGCAGCCCCGGGACGGTGGCTGGGCAGTTCTTC. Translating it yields CASSPGTVAGQFF.

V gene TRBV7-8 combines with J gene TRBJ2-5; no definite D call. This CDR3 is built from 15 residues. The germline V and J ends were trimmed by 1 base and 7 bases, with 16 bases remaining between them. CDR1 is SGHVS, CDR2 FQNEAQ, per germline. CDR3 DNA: TGTGCCAGCAGCTTAGGACGGTTGCGTACGGGGACCCAGTACTTC. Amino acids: CASSLGRLRTGTQYF.

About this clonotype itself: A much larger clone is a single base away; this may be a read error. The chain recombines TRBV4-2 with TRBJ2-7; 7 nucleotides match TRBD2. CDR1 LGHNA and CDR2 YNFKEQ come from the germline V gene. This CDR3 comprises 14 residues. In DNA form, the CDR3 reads TGTGTCAGCAGCCAAGCTAGCGGTACCTACGAGCAGTACTTC. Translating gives CVSSQASGTYEQYF.

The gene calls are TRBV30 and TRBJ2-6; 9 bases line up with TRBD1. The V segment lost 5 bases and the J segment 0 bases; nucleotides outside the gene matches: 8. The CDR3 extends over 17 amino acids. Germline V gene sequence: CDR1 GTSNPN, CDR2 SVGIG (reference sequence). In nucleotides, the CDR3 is TGTGCCTGGTACACAGGGGGCGCTTACTCTGGGGCCAACGTCCTGACTTTC. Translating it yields CAWYTGGAYSGANVLTF.

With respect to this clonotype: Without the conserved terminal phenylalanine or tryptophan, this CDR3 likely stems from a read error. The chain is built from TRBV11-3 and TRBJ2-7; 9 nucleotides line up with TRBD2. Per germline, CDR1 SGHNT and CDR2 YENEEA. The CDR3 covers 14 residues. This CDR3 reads CVSSLDWTSAEQYL. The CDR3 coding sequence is TGTGTCAGCAGCTTAGATTGGACTAGCGCCGAGCAGTACTTG.

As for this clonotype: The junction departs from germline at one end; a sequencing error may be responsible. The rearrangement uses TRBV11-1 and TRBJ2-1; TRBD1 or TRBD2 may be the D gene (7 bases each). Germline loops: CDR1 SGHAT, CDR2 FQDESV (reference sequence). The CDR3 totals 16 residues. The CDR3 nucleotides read TGTGCCGGCAGCTCCACAGGGGAGGGATGTAACAATGAGCAGTTCTTC. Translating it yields CAGSSTGEGCNNEQFF. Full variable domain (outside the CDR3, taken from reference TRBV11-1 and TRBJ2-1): EAEVAQSPRYKITEKSQAVAFWCDPISGHATLYWYRQILGQGPELLVQFQDESVVDDSQLPKDRFSAERLKGVDSTLKIQPAELGDSAMYLCAGSSTGEGCNNEQFFGPGTRLTVL.

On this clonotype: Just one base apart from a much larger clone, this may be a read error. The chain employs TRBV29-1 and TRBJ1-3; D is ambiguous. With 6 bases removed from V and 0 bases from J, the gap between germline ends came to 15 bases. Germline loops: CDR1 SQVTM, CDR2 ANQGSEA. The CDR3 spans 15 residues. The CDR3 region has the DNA TGCAGCGTCGGGGAATACGGTGCCTCTGGAAACACCATATATTTT. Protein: CSVGEYGASGNTIYF.